These T cell receptor beta chains were read from a single sample in a study of T cells after yellow fever vaccination. TCRdb re-called the 5' RACE reads through MiXCR, storing one row per CDR3 protein. Of 450,000 to 550,000 distinct CDR3 sequences listed, roughly 22% are singletons. The input for sequencing was PBMCs, taken approximately 20 days after the first yellow fever vaccination. These receptors all come from a man between 18 and 29 years old who received the YFV17D yellow fever vaccine. CDR3s include the opening cysteine and the closing phenylalanine or tryptophan. The order of the fields is D gene, clone size, J gene, V gene, CDR3 protein, CDR3 DNA. D genes are given only for firm matches. Clone size, where shown, is once, few, many, or a class for clones that have expanded.

d_call: -; clone_size: few; j_call: TRBJ2-5; v_call: TRBV20-1; cdr3_aa: CSAAPGAPGETQYF; cdr3_nt: TGCAGTGCTGCCCCGGGAGCCCCAGGAGAGACCCAGTACTTC
d_call: TRBD1; clone_size: -; j_call: TRBJ2-3; v_call: TRBV6-2/TRBV6-3; cdr3_aa: CASSPFDREDTQYF; cdr3_nt: TGTGCCAGCAGCCCGTTCGACAGGGAAGATACGCAGTATTTT
d_call: TRBD2; clone_size: many; j_call: TRBJ2-7; v_call: TRBV30; cdr3_aa: CAWSLAGGEQYF; cdr3_nt: TGTGCCTGGAGCTTAGCGGGGGGCGAGCAGTACTTC
d_call: -; clone_size: few; j_call: TRBJ1-5; v_call: TRBV7-9; cdr3_aa: CASSLGREQNNQPQHF; cdr3_nt: TGTGCCAGCAGCCTCGGACGAGAACAAAACAATCAGCCCCAGCATTTT
d_call: TRBD1; clone_size: -; j_call: TRBJ2-2; v_call: TRBV25-1; cdr3_aa: CASSPLVGQGPGRSRSTGELFF; cdr3_nt: TGTGCCAGCAGTCCACTCGTCGGACAGGGGCCCGGGAGATCCCGGAGCACCGGGGAGCTGTTTTTT
d_call: TRBD2; clone_size: -; j_call: TRBJ2-6; v_call: TRBV5-1; cdr3_aa: CASSGLADSSGANVLTF; cdr3_nt: TGCGCCAGCTCCGGACTAGCGGATTCCTCTGGGGCCAACGTCCTGACTTTC
d_call: TRBD1; clone_size: -; j_call: TRBJ2-2; v_call: TRBV4-3; cdr3_aa: CASSQADRDAELFF; cdr3_nt: TGCGCCAGCAGCCAAGCGGACAGGGACGCCGAGCTGTTTTTT
d_call: -; clone_size: -; j_call: TRBJ1-1; v_call: TRBV3-1; cdr3_aa: CASSQPGENTEAFF; cdr3_nt: TGTGCCAGCAGCCAACCAGGGGAGAACACTGAAGCTTTCTTT
d_call: -; clone_size: -; j_call: TRBJ2-2; v_call: TRBV21-1; cdr3_aa: CASSPRNRWGGELFF; cdr3_nt: TGTGCCAGCAGCCCCCGTAACCGTTGGGGCGGGGAGCTGTTTTTT
d_call: TRBD2; clone_size: few; j_call: TRBJ2-1; v_call: TRBV5-1; cdr3_aa: CASSFRTSGGPYNEQFF; cdr3_nt: TGCGCCAGCAGCTTCAGGACTAGCGGGGGGCCATACAATGAGCAGTTCTTC
d_call: -; clone_size: few; j_call: TRBJ2-2; v_call: TRBV12-3/TRBV12-4; cdr3_aa: CASSPQDTPASGELFF; cdr3_nt: TGTGCCAGCAGTCCGCAGGACACCCCGGCGTCCGGGGAGCTGTTTTTT
d_call: -; clone_size: -; j_call: TRBJ2-7; v_call: TRBV16; cdr3_aa: CASSRAGIEEQYF; cdr3_nt: TGTGCCAGCAGCCGGGCAGGGATTGAAGAGCAGTACTTC
d_call: TRBD1; clone_size: few; j_call: TRBJ2-3; v_call: TRBV9; cdr3_aa: CASSVGTGITDTQYF; cdr3_nt: TGTGCCAGCAGCGTTGGGACAGGGATCACAGATACGCAGTATTTT
d_call: -; clone_size: -; j_call: TRBJ2-7; v_call: TRBV18; cdr3_aa: CASSPPQALSYEQYF; cdr3_nt: TGTGCCAGCTCCCCGCCACAGGCGTTGTCCTACGAGCAGTACTTC
d_call: TRBD2; clone_size: few; j_call: TRBJ2-3; v_call: TRBV7-3; cdr3_aa: CASSPSGPRTDTQYF; cdr3_nt: TGTGCCAGCAGCCCTAGCGGCCCACGCACAGATACGCAGTATTTT
d_call: -; clone_size: few; j_call: TRBJ2-7; v_call: TRBV6-1; cdr3_aa: CASRQYTSGHYEQYF; cdr3_nt: TGTGCCAGCAGACAGTACACCTCAGGTCACTACGAGCAGTACTTC
d_call: -; clone_size: few; j_call: TRBJ2-5; v_call: TRBV11-2; cdr3_aa: CASSLRARLGVETQYF; cdr3_nt: TGTGCCAGCAGCTTAAGGGCGAGGTTGGGGGTCGAGACCCAGTACTTC
d_call: -; clone_size: -; j_call: TRBJ2-2; v_call: TRBV29-1; cdr3_aa: CSVIFEGATGELFF; cdr3_nt: TGCAGCGTTATATTTGAGGGAGCCACCGGGGAGCTGTTTTTT
d_call: -; clone_size: -; j_call: TRBJ2-3; v_call: TRBV11-2; cdr3_aa: CASSLYDDTQYF; cdr3_nt: TGTGCCAGCAGCTTATATGACGATACGCAGTATTTT
d_call: TRBD1; clone_size: -; j_call: TRBJ2-7; v_call: TRBV6-6; cdr3_aa: CASTNTGGEQYF; cdr3_nt: TGTGCCAGCACAAACACAGGGGGCGAGCAGTACTTC
d_call: -; clone_size: few; j_call: TRBJ1-3; v_call: TRBV15; cdr3_aa: CATSLGLGNTIYF; cdr3_nt: TGTGCCACCAGCCTGGGTCTTGGAAACACCATATATTTT
d_call: TRBD1; clone_size: -; j_call: TRBJ1-4; v_call: TRBV6-5; cdr3_aa: CASSYWTGQGKKLFF; cdr3_nt: TGTGCCAGCAGTTACTGGACGGGACAGGGGAAAAAACTGTTTTTT
d_call: TRBD1; clone_size: -; j_call: TRBJ2-7; v_call: TRBV7-6; cdr3_aa: CASSLAGTGDYEQYF; cdr3_nt: TGTGCCAGCAGCTTAGCGGGGACAGGGGATTACGAGCAGTACTTC
d_call: -; clone_size: few; j_call: TRBJ1-2; v_call: TRBV5-5; cdr3_aa: CASSLGQESYGYTF; cdr3_nt: TGTGCCAGCAGCTTGGGTCAGGAGTCCTATGGCTACACCTTC
d_call: -; clone_size: -; j_call: TRBJ2-5; v_call: TRBV7-2; cdr3_aa: CASSLRNLETQYF; cdr3_nt: TGTGCCAGCAGCTTACGGAACCTGGAGACCCAGTACTTC
d_call: TRBD2; clone_size: few; j_call: TRBJ2-7; v_call: TRBV4-1; cdr3_aa: CASSRGLAFSYEQYF; cdr3_nt: TGCGCCAGCAGCCGGGGACTAGCCTTCTCCTACGAGCAGTACTTC
d_call: -; clone_size: -; j_call: TRBJ2-3; v_call: TRBV28; cdr3_aa: CASTVVGGGLSTDTQYF; cdr3_nt: TGTGCCAGCACAGTAGTCGGAGGGGGCCTGAGCACAGATACGCAGTATTTT
d_call: -; clone_size: few; j_call: TRBJ2-1; v_call: TRBV7-3; cdr3_aa: CASSLEGVSYNEQFF; cdr3_nt: TGTGCCAGCAGCTTAGAGGGGGTCTCCTACAATGAGCAGTTCTTC
d_call: -; clone_size: many; j_call: TRBJ2-7; v_call: TRBV15; cdr3_aa: CATSRGVGYEQYF; cdr3_nt: TGTGCCACCAGCAGAGGAGTGGGCTACGAGCAGTACTTC
d_call: TRBD2; clone_size: few; j_call: TRBJ2-5; v_call: TRBV7-2; cdr3_aa: CASSPVVTSGVGETQYF; cdr3_nt: TGTGCCAGCAGCCCCGTAGTGACTAGCGGGGTAGGAGAGACCCAGTACTTC
d_call: TRBD2; clone_size: many; j_call: TRBJ2-5; v_call: TRBV4-1; cdr3_aa: CASSPGTSGGETQYF; cdr3_nt: TGCGCCAGCAGCCCCGGGACTAGCGGGGGGGAGACCCAGTACTTC
d_call: -; clone_size: few; j_call: TRBJ1-2; v_call: TRBV10-3; cdr3_aa: CAISESWSYYGYTF; cdr3_nt: TGTGCCATCAGTGAGTCGTGGAGCTACTATGGCTACACCTTC
d_call: TRBD1; clone_size: -; j_call: TRBJ2-1; v_call: TRBV28; cdr3_aa: CASSQQGAGYNEQFF; cdr3_nt: TGTGCCAGCAGCCAACAGGGGGCCGGGTACAATGAGCAGTTCTTC
d_call: -; clone_size: many; j_call: TRBJ2-5; v_call: TRBV3-1; cdr3_aa: CASSQGFQGGQETQYF; cdr3_nt: TGTGCCAGCAGCCAAGGTTTCCAGGGTGGTCAAGAGACCCAGTACTTC
d_call: TRBD1; clone_size: -; j_call: TRBJ2-3; v_call: TRBV5-1; cdr3_aa: CASSLRDRGKDTLYF; cdr3_nt: TGCGCCAGCAGCTTGCGGGACAGGGGCAAGGATACGCTGTATTTT
d_call: -; clone_size: few; j_call: TRBJ1-6; v_call: TRBV27; cdr3_aa: CASSFDGTDSPLHF; cdr3_nt: TGTGCCAGCAGTTTCGACGGTACGGATTCACCCCTCCACTTT
d_call: TRBD1; clone_size: few; j_call: TRBJ1-2; v_call: TRBV12-3/TRBV12-4; cdr3_aa: CASRHPGQGDHGYTF; cdr3_nt: TGTGCCAGCAGACATCCGGGACAGGGAGACCATGGCTACACCTTC
d_call: -; clone_size: -; j_call: TRBJ2-3; v_call: TRBV7-2; cdr3_aa: CASSPVRQSGATDTQYF; cdr3_nt: TGTGCCAGCAGCCCCGTAAGACAGTCCGGAGCTACAGATACGCAGTATTTT
d_call: TRBD2; clone_size: many; j_call: TRBJ2-3; v_call: TRBV12-3/TRBV12-4; cdr3_aa: CASRTDYVGLAGASDTQYF; cdr3_nt: TGTGCCAGCAGGACCGATTACGTGGGACTAGCGGGGGCTTCGGATACGCAGTATTTT
d_call: TRBD1; clone_size: -; j_call: TRBJ2-7; v_call: TRBV12-5; cdr3_aa: CASGPRVPGQVYYEQYF; cdr3_nt: TGTGCTAGTGGTCCACGAGTTCCGGGACAGGTATACTACGAGCAGTACTTC
d_call: -; clone_size: -; j_call: TRBJ2-3; v_call: TRBV20-1; cdr3_aa: CSAKRGISTDTQYF; cdr3_nt: TGCAGTGCTAAGAGGGGGATAAGCACAGATACGCAGTATTTT
d_call: -; clone_size: -; j_call: TRBJ1-6; v_call: TRBV7-2; cdr3_aa: CASSFNRGLNSPLHF; cdr3_nt: TGTGCCAGCAGCTTTAACCGCGGTCTCAATTCACCCCTCCACTTT
d_call: TRBD2; clone_size: few; j_call: TRBJ2-3; v_call: TRBV20-1; cdr3_aa: CSARDELAGGRDTQYF; cdr3_nt: TGCAGTGCTAGAGATGAGCTAGCGGGGGGTAGGGATACGCAGTATTTT